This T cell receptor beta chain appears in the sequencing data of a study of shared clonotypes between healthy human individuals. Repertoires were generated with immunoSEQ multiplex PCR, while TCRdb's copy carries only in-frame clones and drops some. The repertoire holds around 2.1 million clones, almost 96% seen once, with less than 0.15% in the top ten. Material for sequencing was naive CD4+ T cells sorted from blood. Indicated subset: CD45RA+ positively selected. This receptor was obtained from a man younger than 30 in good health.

The CDR3 spells CTSSLCSDNEQYF. The CDR3 DNA sequence: TGCACCAGCAGTCTTTGCAGCGATAACGAGCAGTACTTC. This chain joins TRBV1 and TRBJ2-7; the table's D call, TRBD2, has no DNA check behind it. TRBV1 is a known pseudogene. This CDR3 contains 13 residues.